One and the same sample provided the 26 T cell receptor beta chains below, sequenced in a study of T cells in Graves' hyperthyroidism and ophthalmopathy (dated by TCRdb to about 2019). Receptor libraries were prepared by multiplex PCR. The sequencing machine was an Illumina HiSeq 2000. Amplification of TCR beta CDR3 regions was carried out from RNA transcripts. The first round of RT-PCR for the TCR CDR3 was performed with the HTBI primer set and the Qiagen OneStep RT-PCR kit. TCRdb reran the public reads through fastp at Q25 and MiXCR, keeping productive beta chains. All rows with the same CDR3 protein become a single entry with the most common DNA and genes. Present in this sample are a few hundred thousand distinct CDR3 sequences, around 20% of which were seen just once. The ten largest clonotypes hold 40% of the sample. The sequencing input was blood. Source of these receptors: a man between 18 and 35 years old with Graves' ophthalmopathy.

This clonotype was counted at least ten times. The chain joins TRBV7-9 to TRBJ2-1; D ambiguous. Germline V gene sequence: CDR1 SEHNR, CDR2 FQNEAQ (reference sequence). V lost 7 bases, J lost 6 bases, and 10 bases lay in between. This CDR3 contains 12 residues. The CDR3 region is CASTLSPNEQFF. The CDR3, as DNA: TGTGCCAGCACCCTGAGCCCCAATGAGCAGTTCTTC. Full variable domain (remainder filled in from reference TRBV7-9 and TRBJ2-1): DTGVSQNPRHKITKRGQNVTFRCDPISEHNRLYWYRQTLGQGPEFLTYFQNEAQLEKSRLLSDRFSAERPKGSFSTLEIQRTEQGDSAMYLCASTLSPNEQFFGPGTRLTVL.

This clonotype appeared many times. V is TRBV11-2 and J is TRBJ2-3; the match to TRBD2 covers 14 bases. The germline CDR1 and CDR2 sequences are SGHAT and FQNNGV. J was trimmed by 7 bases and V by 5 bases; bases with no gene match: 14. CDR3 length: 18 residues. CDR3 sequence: CASSPSSGLAGGKNTQYF. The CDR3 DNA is TGTGCCAGCAGCCCCTCCAGCGGACTAGCGGGGGGTAAGAATACGCAGTATTTT.

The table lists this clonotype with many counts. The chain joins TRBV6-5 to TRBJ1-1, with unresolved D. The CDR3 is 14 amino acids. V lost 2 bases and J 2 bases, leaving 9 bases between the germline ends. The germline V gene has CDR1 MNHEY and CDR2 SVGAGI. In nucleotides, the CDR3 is TGTGCCAGCAGTTACGGAACAGAAAACACTGAAGCTTTCTTT. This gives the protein CASSYGTENTEAFF.

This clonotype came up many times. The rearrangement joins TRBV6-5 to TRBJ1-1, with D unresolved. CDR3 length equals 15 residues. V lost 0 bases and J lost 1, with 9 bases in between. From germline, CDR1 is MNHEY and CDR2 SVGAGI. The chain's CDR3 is CASSYSHNPNTEAFF. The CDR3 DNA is TGTGCCAGCAGTTACTCGCACAACCCGAACACTGAAGCTTTCTTT.

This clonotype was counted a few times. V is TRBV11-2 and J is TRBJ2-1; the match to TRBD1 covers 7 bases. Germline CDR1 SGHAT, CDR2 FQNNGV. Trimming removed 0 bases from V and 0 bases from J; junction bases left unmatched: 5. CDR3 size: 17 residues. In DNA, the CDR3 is TGTGCCAGCAGCTTAGATCGGGCAGGGGGCTCCTACAATGAGCAGTTCTTC. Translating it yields CASSLDRAGGSYNEQFF. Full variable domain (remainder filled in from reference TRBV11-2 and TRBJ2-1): EAGVAQSPRYKIIEKRQSVAFWCNPISGHATLYWYQQILGQGPKLLIQFQNNGVVDDSQLPKDRFSAERLKGVDSTLKIQPAKLEDSAVYLCASSLDRAGGSYNEQFFGPGTRLTVL.

This chain's CDR3 is CASSETGTSGQETQYF. In DNA, the CDR3 is TGTGCCAGCAGCGAAACCGGGACTAGCGGGCAAGAGACCCAGTACTTC. This chain connects TRBV7-3 to TRBJ2-5; 12 nucleotides line up with TRBD2. The CDR3 sequence is 16 residues long. J gave up 2 bases and V 5 bases, and 6 bases lay outside the gene matches. In germline, CDR1 is SGHTA, CDR2 FQGTGA.

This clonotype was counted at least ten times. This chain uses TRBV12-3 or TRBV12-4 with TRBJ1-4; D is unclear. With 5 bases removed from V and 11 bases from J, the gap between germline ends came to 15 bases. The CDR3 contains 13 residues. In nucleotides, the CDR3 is TGTGCCAGCAGTCTCGAGGAGCGGGTGAAACTGTTTTTT. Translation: CASSLEERVKLFF.

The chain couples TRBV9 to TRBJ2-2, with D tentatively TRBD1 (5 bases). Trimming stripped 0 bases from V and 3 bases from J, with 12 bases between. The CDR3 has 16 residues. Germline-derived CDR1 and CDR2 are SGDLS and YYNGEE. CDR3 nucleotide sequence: TGTGCCAGCAGCGTAGCTGTGCAGGGTGACACCGGGGAGCTGTTTTTT. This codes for CASSVAVQGDTGELFF.

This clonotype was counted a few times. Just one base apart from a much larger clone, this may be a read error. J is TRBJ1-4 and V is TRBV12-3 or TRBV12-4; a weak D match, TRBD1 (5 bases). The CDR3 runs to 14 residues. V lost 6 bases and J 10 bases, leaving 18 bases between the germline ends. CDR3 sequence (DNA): TGTGCCAGCAGGTTTGACAGCCGTGGGGGAAAACTGTTTTTT. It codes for CASRFDSRGGKLFF.

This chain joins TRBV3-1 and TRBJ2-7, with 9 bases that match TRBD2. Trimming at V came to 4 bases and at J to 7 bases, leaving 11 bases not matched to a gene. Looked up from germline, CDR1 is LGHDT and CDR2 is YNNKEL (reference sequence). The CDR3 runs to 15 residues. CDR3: CASSPLSAGGGEQYF. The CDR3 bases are TGTGCCAGCAGCCCATTATCAGCGGGGGGCGGGGAGCAGTACTTC.

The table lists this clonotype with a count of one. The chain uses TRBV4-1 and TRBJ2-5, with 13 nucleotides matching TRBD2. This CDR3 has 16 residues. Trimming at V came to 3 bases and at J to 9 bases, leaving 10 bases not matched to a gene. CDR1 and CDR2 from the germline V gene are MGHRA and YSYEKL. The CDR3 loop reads CASSHEGLAGRLAQYF. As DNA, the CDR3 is TGCGCCAGCAGCCATGAGGGACTAGCGGGGCGGTTGGCCCAGTACTTC.

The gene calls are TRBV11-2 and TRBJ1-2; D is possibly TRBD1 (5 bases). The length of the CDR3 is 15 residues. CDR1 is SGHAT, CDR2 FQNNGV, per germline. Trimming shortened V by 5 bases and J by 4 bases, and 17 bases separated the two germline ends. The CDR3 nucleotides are TGTGCCAGCAGCCTCGAACGGGGGGGGTTCTATGGCTACACCTTC. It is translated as CASSLERGGFYGYTF.

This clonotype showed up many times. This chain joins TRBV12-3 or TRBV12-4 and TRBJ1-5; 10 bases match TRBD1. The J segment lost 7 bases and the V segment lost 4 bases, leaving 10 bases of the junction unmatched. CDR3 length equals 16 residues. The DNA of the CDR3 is TGTGCCAGCAGTTCTCAATCCGGGACAGGGGTGCAGCCCCAGCATTTT. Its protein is CASSSQSGTGVQPQHF.

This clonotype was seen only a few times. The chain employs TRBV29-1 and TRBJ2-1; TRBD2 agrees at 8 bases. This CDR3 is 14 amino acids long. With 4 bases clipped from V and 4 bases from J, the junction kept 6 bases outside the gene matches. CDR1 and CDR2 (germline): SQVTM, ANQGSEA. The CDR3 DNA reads TGCAGCGTTGTACCCGGGGGGGGGTACAATGAGCAGTTCTTC. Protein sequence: CSVVPGGGYNEQFF.

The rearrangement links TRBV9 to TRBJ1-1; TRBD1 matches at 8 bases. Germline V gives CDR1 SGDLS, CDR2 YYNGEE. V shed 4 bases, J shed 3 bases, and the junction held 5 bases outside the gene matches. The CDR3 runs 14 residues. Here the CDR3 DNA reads TGTGCCAGCAGCCTAATGACAGGGGACACTGAAGCTTTCTTT. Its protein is CASSLMTGDTEAFF. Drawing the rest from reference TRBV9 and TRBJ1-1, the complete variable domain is DSGVTQTPKHLITATGQRVTLRCSPRSGDLSVYWYQQSLDQGLQFLIQYYNGEERAKGNILERFSAQQFPDLHSELNLSSLELGDSALYFCASSLMTGDTEAFFGQGTRLTVV.

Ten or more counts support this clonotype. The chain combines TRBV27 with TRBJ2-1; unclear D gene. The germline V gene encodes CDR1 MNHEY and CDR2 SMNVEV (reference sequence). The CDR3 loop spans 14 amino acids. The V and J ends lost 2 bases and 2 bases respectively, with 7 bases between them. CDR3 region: CASSLDIPYNEQFF. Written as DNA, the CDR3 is TGTGCCAGCAGTTTAGACATTCCCTACAATGAGCAGTTCTTC.

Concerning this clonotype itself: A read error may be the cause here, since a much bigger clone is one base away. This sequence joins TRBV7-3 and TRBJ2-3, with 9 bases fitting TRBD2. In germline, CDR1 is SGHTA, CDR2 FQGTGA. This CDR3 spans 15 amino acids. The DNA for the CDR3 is TGTACCAGCAGCATCAGCGGGGGGAGCACAGATACGCAGTATTTT. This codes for CTSSISGGSTDTQYF.

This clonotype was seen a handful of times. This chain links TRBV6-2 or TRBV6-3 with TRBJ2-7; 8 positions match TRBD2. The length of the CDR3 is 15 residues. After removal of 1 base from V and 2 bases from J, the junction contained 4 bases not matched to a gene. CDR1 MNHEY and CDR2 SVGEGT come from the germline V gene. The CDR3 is CASSYFLAGTYEQYF. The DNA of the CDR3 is TGTGCCAGCAGTTACTTTCTAGCGGGCACCTACGAGCAGTACTTC.

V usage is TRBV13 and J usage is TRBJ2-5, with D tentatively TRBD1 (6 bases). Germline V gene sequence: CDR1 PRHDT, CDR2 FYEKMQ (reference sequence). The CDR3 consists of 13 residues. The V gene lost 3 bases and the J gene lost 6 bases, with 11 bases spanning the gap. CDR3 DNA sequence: TGTGCCAGCAGCTTCCAGGGGTCAAAGACCCAGTACTTC. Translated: CASSFQGSKTQYF.

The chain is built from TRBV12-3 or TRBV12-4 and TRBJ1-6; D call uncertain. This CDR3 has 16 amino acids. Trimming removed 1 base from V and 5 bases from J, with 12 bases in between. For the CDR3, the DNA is TGTGCCAGCAGTTTAGGCTTCTACGGAGATAATTCACCCCTCCACTTT. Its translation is CASSLGFYGDNSPLHF.

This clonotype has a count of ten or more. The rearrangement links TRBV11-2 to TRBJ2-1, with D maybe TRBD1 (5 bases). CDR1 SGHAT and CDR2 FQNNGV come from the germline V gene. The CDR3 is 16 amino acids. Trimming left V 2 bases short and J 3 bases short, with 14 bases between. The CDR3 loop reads CASSLSVSRDYNEQFF. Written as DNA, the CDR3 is TGTGCCAGCAGCTTATCGGTTAGCAGGGACTACAATGAGCAGTTCTTC.

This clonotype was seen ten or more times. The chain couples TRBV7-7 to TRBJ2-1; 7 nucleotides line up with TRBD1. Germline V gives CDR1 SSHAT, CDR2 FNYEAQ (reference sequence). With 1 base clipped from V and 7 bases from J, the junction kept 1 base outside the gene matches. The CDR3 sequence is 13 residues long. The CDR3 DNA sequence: TGTGCCAGCAGCTTAGGACAGGGAAATGAGCAGTTCTTC. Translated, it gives CASSLGQGNEQFF. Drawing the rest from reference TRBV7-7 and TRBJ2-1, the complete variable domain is GAGVSQSPRYKVTKRGQDVTLRCDPISSHATLYWYQQALGQGPEFLTYFNYEAQPDKSGLPSDRFSAERPEGSISTLTIQRTEQRDSAMYRCASSLGQGNEQFFGPGTRLTVL.

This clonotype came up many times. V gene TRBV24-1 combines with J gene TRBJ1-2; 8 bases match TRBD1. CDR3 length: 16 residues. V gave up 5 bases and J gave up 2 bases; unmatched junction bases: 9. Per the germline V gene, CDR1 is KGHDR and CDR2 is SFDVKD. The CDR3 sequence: CATSGTGGTTNYGYTF. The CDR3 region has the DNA TGTGCCACCAGTGGAACAGGGGGTACGACAAACTATGGCTACACCTTC.

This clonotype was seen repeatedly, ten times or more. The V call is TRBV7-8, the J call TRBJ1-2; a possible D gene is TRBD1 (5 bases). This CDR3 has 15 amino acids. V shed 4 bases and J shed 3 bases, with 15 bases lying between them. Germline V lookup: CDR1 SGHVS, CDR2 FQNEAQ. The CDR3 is CASSSRTGTDYGYTF. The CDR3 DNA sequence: TGTGCCAGCAGCTCCAGAACCGGGACGGACTATGGCTACACCTTC.

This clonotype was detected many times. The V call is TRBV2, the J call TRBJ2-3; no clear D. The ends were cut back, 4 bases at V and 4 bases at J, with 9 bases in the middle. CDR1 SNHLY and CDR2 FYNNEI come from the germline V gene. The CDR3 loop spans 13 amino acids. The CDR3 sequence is CASSGFTPDTQYF. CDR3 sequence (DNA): TGTGCCAGCAGTGGATTTACCCCAGATACGCAGTATTTT.

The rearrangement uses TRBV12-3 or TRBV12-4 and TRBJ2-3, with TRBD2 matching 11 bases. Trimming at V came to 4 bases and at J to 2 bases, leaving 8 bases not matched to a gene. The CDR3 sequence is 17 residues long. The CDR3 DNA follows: TGTGCCAGCAGTTCCCCAGATAGCGGGGGGGCCACAGATACGCAGTATTTT. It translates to CASSSPDSGGATDTQYF.